Below are 8 T cell receptor beta chains sequenced from a single sample in a study of cytomegalovirus exposure and HLA in healthy donors. Researchers ran the PCR with 60 Vbeta and 13 Jbeta primers. Assay used: immunoSEQ multiplex PCR; TCRdb lists only in-frame clones, some missing. This sample yields around 130,000 clones, of which around 79% are seen a single time; 1.4% to 1.5% belongs to the top ten. Sample: PBMCs. All receptors derive from a woman under 30 in good health and CMV-seronegative.

This chain joins TRBV7-2 and TRBJ1-1; tentative D call: TRBD1 (5 bases). Germline-derived CDR1 and CDR2 are SGHTA and FQGNSA. This CDR3 is 15 amino acids long. The germline V and J ends were trimmed by 2 bases and 0 bases, with 10 bases remaining between them. In nucleotides, the CDR3 is TGTGCCAGCAGCTTATTAGGGGAAATGAACACTGAAGCTTTCTTT. Protein sequence: CASSLLGEMNTEAFF. The whole variable domain, filled in from reference TRBV7-2 and TRBJ1-1, reads GAGVSQSPSNKVTEKGKDVELRCDPISGHTALYWYRQSLGQGLEFLIYFQGNSAPDKSGLPSDRFSAERTGGSVSTLTIQRTQQEDSAVYLCASSLLGEMNTEAFFGQGTRLTVV.

The chain recombines TRBV5-4 with TRBJ1-1; D remains ambiguous. Trimming left V 2 bases short and J 1 base short, with 12 bases between. The CDR3 extends over 15 amino acids. Germline-derived CDR1 and CDR2 are SGHNT and YYREEE (reference sequence). The CDR3 region has the DNA TGTGCCAGCAGCTTTTCCGTCAGGCAGAACACTGAAGCTTTCTTT. Translation: CASSFSVRQNTEAFF.

This chain joins TRBV18 and TRBJ1-4; 7 nucleotides agree with TRBD1. The J segment lost 0 bases and the V segment lost 0 bases, leaving 1 base of the junction unmatched. This CDR3 comprises 16 residues. CDR1 is KGHSH and CDR2 is LQKENI in the germline V gene. The CDR3 DNA sequence: TGTGCCAGCTCACCACCCAGGGGGACAACTAATGAAAAACTGTTTTTT. This codes for CASSPPRGTTNEKLFF.

This rearrangement joins TRBV21-1 to TRBJ1-5; TRBD1, the D gene given by the table, was not confirmed from the DNA. TRBV21-1 is a recognized pseudogene. This CDR3 contains 18 residues. CDR3 bases: TGTGCCAGCAGCCACCGGGACAGGGACCCCCTTAGCAATCAGCCCCAGCATTTT. Translated, it gives CASSHRDRDPLSNQPQHF.

This clone was seen a single time. The chain has TRBV7-6 and TRBJ2-7; D gene uncertain. Trimming stripped 2 bases from V and 2 bases from J, with 7 bases between. The V gene's germline CDR1 is SGHVS and CDR2 FNYEAQ. The CDR3 has 13 amino acids. CDR3 DNA: TGTGCCAGCAGCTTAAACAGTGCCTACGAGCAGTACTTC. Its translation: CASSLNSAYEQYF. The complete variable domain, with remaining parts taken from reference TRBV7-6 and TRBJ2-7, reads GAGVSQSPRYKVTKRGQDVALRCDPISGHVSLYWYRQALGQGPEFLTYFNYEAQQDKSGLPNDRFSAERPEGSISTLTIQRTEQRDSAMYRCASSLNSAYEQYFGPGTRLTVT.

Details on this clone: The identical CDR3 is also encoded by other nucleotide sequences in the sample. V is TRBV5-5 and J is TRBJ1-2, with 9 nucleotides matching TRBD1. Germline V gene lookup returns CDR1 SGHKS and CDR2 YYEKEE (reference sequence). The CDR3 covers 15 residues. The trim removed 3 bases at V and 2 bases at J, leaving 5 bases unmatched. In DNA form, the CDR3 reads TGTGCCAGCAGCTCGCCCGACAGGGGGAACTATGGCTACACCTTC. This gives the protein CASSSPDRGNYGYTF. Combining the CDR3 with reference TRBV5-5 and TRBJ1-2 gives the whole variable domain DAGVTQSPTHLIKTRGQQVTLRCSPISGHKSVSWYQQVLGQGPQFIFQYYEKEERGRGNFPDRFSARQFPNYSSELNVNALLLGDSALYLCASSSPDRGNYGYTFGSGTRLTVV.

J is TRBJ1-5 and V is TRBV27; no firm D call. The CDR3 consists of 14 residues. Between the trimmed V and J ends, which lost 6 bases and 5 bases, there was a span of 14 bases. CDR1 is MNHEY and CDR2 is SMNVEV in the germline V gene (reference sequence). The CDR3 sequence: CASRRGLSDQPQHF. The CDR3, as DNA: TGTGCCAGCAGAAGAGGGTTAAGCGATCAGCCCCAGCATTTT.

The chain recombines TRBV7-9 with TRBJ2-3, with TRBD2 matching over 8 bases. The CDR3 has 16 residues. Germline V gene sequence: CDR1 SEHNR, CDR2 FQNEAQ (reference sequence). V trimming: 2 bases; J trimming: 0 bases; junction bases outside the gene matches: 4. CDR3 DNA: TGTGCCAGCAGCTTAACGGCGGGGGGCAGCACAGATACGCAGTATTTT. Protein: CASSLTAGGSTDTQYF. Full variable domain (outside the CDR3, taken from reference TRBV7-9 and TRBJ2-3): DTGVSQNPRHKITKRGQNVTFRCDPISEHNRLYWYRQTLGQGPEFLTYFQNEAQLEKSRLLSDRFSAERPKGSFSTLEIQRTEQGDSAMYLCASSLTAGGSTDTQYFGPGTRLTVL.